Ten or more counts support the clone carrying this T cell receptor beta chain. These data belong to a study of early T cells in non-severe SARS-CoV-2 infection. TCRdb reprocessed the 5' RACE reads via MiXCR and lists one record per CDR3 protein. The sample includes tens of thousands of distinct CDR3 sequences, more than 14% of them seen just once. The receptor was derived from an adult who was a healthcare worker with PCR-confirmed SARS-CoV-2 infection or an uninfected control (not recorded which). This sample comprised whole blood, obtained at baseline.

The CDR3 reads CASSKQGRDTEAFF. In DNA, the CDR3 is TGTGCCAGCAGTAAACAGGGGAGGGACACTGAAGCTTTCTTT. V usage is TRBV6-5 and J usage is TRBJ1-1; 7 bases agree with TRBD1. J gave up 3 bases and V 5 bases, and 6 bases lay outside the gene matches. The CDR3 is made up of 14 amino acids. The germline gives CDR1 MNHEY, CDR2 SVGAGI.